Below are 14 T cell receptor beta chains sequenced from a single sample in a study of blood T cell repertoires in COVID-19. Clones were sequenced by immunoSEQ multiplex PCR, and TCRdb holds only the in-frame ones, with some missing. The data show around 130,000 clones, about four fifths seen once. Material: peripheral blood. These receptors were taken from a man aged 35 to 55 with active or convalescent COVID-19.

DNA for the CDR3: TGTGCCAGCAGAAAGACAGGGGGCGGCTATGGCTACACCTTC. Protein sequence: CASRKTGGGYGYTF. The chain links TRBV6-5 to TRBJ1-2; 10 bases are a match to TRBD1. Germline V gene lookup returns CDR1 MNHEY and CDR2 SVGAGI. V lost 6 bases, J lost 4 bases, and 5 bases stayed unmatched. This CDR3 is built from 14 residues.

V usage is TRBV6-5 and J usage is TRBJ1-6; 9 bases align to TRBD1. Trimming cost V 6 bases and J 9 bases; bases outside gene matches: 9. The CDR3 extends over 15 amino acids. Germline V gene data show CDR1 as MNHEY and CDR2 as SVGAGI. The CDR3 sequence: CASRGLTGGSSPLHF. CDR3 DNA: TGTGCCAGCAGGGGCCTGACAGGGGGAAGTTCACCCCTCCACTTT.

The chain recombines TRBV30 with TRBJ2-7; 10 bases fit TRBD2. The trim removed 7 bases at V and 4 bases at J, leaving 10 bases unmatched. Germline CDR1 reads GTSNPN; CDR2 reads SVGIG (reference sequence). The CDR3 has 14 residues. As DNA, the CDR3 is TGTGCCTCCCACGAGCGGGGGGGCCTATACGAGCAGTACTTC. It specifies CASHERGGLYEQYF.

The chain carries TRBV19 and TRBJ2-1; weak D call: TRBD2 (5 bases). This CDR3 spans 13 amino acids. With 3 bases removed from V and 9 bases from J, the gap between germline ends came to 12 bases. Looked up from germline, CDR1 is LNHDA and CDR2 is SQIVND (reference sequence). CDR3 region: CASSMLGEGEQFF. CDR3 nucleotides: TGTGCCAGTAGTATGCTTGGCGAGGGTGAGCAGTTCTTC.

The J gene is TRBJ2-3, the V gene TRBV5-4, with unresolved D. The CDR3 contains 14 residues. Per germline, CDR1 SGHNT and CDR2 YYREEE (reference sequence). V lost 0 bases, J lost 4 bases, and 9 bases lay in between. CDR3 region: CASSLEARPDTQYF. CDR3 sequence (DNA): TGTGCCAGCAGCTTGGAGGCTAGACCAGATACGCAGTATTTT. The full variable domain, its missing parts supplied by reference TRBV5-4 and TRBJ2-3, is ETGVTQSPTHLIKTRGQQVTLRCSSQSGHNTVSWYQQALGQGPQFIFQYYREEENGRGNFPPRFSGLQFPNYSSELNVNALELDDSALYLCASSLEARPDTQYFGPGTRLTVL.

This chain links TRBV10-3 with TRBJ1-6; 9 nucleotides agree with TRBD1. Unmatched junction bases numbered 8, after V lost 4 bases and J lost 10 bases. This CDR3 is built from 15 residues. The germline V gene encodes CDR1 ENHRY and CDR2 SYGVKD. The DNA of the CDR3 is TGTGCCATCAGTGTTGAGGGGACAGGGAACTCACCCCTCCACTTT. It codes for CAISVEGTGNSPLHF.

This clone showed up just once. The gene calls are TRBV7-2 and TRBJ1-2; D uncertain. CDR3 length: 14 amino acids. Germline V gene sequence: CDR1 SGHTA, CDR2 FQGNSA. V shed 0 bases and J shed 7 bases, with 12 bases lying between them. The CDR3 here is CASSLAERWSGYTF. The CDR3, as DNA: TGTGCCAGCAGCTTAGCGGAGCGTTGGTCTGGCTACACCTTC.

The CDR3 DNA sequence: TGTGCCACCAGCAGAGTCGGCGGGGAGCTGTTTTTT. Residues: CATSRVGGELFF. The J gene is TRBJ2-2, the V gene TRBV15; no definite D call. Trimming took off 1 base at V and 7 bases at J, with 4 bases between the two ends. The germline V gene has CDR1 LNHNV and CDR2 YYDKDF (reference sequence). The CDR3 runs 12 residues.

The chain links TRBV6-2 or TRBV6-3 to TRBJ1-1; D is ambiguous. Germline loops: CDR1 MNHEY, CDR2 SVGEGT. The ends were cut back, 2 bases at V and 1 base at J, with 17 bases in the middle. The CDR3 extends over 17 amino acids. The CDR3 DNA reads TGTGCCAGCAGTTACGTTCCCGGGGAAGTTGAGAACACTGAAGCTTTCTTT. Encoded protein: CASSYVPGEVENTEAFF.

The chain links TRBV20-1 to TRBJ1-2, with 8 bases identical to TRBD1. V lost 3 bases, J lost 4 bases, and 4 bases stayed unmatched. Germline V gives CDR1 DFQATT, CDR2 SNEGSKA (reference sequence). The length of the CDR3 is 13 residues. CDR3: CSASEDRAYGYTF. For the CDR3, the DNA is TGCAGTGCTAGTGAGGACAGGGCCTATGGCTACACCTTC.

This chain's CDR3 is CASAKGLTDTQYF. CDR3 nucleotides: TGTGCCAGTGCCAAGGGGCTCACAGATACGCAGTATTTT. This sequence joins TRBV19 and TRBJ2-3; D perhaps matches TRBD1 (5 bases). This CDR3 is built from 13 residues. V was shortened by 8 bases and J by 2 bases, with 11 bases between the two germline ends. CDR1 and CDR2 from the germline V gene are LNHDA and SQIVND (reference sequence).

The gene calls are TRBV19 and TRBJ2-1; D is perhaps TRBD2 (5 bases). Germline CDR1 is LNHDA and CDR2 is SQIVND (reference sequence). The V and J ends lost 7 bases and 8 bases respectively, with 18 bases between them. This CDR3 spans 14 amino acids. The CDR3 region has the DNA TGTGCCAGTACCTCCCGGACCATCGGGGATGAGCAGTTCTTC. Its protein is CASTSRTIGDEQFF.

The chain is built from TRBV6-6 and TRBJ2-3; 7 nucleotides align to TRBD1. Trimming took 5 bases from V and 2 from J; bases not matched to a gene: 7. The CDR3 runs 15 residues. Germline loops: CDR1 MNHNY, CDR2 SVGAGI (reference sequence). The CDR3 loop is CASSKPTGNTDTQYF. DNA for the CDR3: TGTGCCAGCAGTAAACCGACAGGGAACACAGATACGCAGTATTTT.

The V gene is TRBV9, the J gene TRBJ1-1; 8 nucleotides match TRBD1. Unmatched junction bases numbered 6, after V lost 4 bases and J lost 1 base. The CDR3 has 15 amino acids. CDR1 and CDR2 from the germline V gene are SGDLS and YYNGEE. The CDR3: CASSPGQGRNTEAFF. The CDR3 nucleotides read TGTGCCAGCAGCCCAGGACAGGGTAGGAACACTGAAGCTTTCTTT.